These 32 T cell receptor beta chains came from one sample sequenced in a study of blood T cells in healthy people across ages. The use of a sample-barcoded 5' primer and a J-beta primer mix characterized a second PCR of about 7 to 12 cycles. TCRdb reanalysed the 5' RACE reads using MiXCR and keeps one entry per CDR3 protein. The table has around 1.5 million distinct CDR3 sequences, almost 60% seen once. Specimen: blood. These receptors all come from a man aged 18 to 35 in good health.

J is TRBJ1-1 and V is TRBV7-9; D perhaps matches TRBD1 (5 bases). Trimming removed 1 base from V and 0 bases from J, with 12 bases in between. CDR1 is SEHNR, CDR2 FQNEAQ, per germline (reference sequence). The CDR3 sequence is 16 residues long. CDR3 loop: CASSLGVGQLNTEAFF. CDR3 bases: TGTGCCAGCAGCTTAGGGGTGGGGCAACTGAACACTGAAGCTTTCTTT.

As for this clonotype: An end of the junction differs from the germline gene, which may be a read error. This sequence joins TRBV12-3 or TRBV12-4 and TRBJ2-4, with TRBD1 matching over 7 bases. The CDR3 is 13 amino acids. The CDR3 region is CACRDRVKNIQYF. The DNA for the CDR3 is TGTGCCTGCAGAGACAGGGTCAAAAACATTCAGTACTTC.

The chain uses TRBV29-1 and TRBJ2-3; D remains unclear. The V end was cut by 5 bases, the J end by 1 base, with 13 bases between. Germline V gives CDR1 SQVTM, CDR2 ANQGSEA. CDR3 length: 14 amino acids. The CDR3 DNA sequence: TGCAGCGTTCAGTGGGATGTTCGCACAGATACGCAGTATTTT. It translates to CSVQWDVRTDTQYF.

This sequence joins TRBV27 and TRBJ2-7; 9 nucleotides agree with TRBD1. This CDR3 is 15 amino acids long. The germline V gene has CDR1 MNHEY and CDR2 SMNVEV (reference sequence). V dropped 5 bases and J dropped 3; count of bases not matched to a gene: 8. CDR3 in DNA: TGTGCCAGCAGTCCCCGGGGGACAGGGCTCTACGAGCAGTACTTC. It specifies CASSPRGTGLYEQYF.

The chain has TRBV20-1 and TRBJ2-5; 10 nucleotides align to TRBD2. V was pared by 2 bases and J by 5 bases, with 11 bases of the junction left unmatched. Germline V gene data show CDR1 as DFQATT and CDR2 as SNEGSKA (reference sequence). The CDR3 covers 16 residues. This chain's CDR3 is CSARPSVSGRQETQYF. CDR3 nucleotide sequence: TGCAGTGCTAGACCCTCCGTTAGCGGGAGGCAGGAGACCCAGTACTTC.

The CDR3 DNA reads TGTGCCAGCAGCTTAGAGGGGCAGGGGGCCGGGAACTATGGCTACACCTTC. Translated, it gives CASSLEGQGAGNYGYTF. The V gene is TRBV11-2, the J gene TRBJ1-2, with 8 bases matching TRBD1. CDR1 is SGHAT and CDR2 is FQNNGV in the germline V gene. There are 17 residues in the CDR3. With 0 bases clipped from V and 2 bases from J, the junction kept 8 bases outside the gene matches.

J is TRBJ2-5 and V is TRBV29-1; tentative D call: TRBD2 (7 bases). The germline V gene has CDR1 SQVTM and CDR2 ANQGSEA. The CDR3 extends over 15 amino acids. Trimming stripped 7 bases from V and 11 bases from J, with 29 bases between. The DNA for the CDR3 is TGCAGCGCCGACACGGCGGGGGCCAAATACAATGAGCAGTACTTC. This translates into CSADTAGAKYNEQYF.

The CDR3 sequence: CASSWRQDNSPLHF. CDR3 nucleotides: TGTGCCAGCAGCTGGAGACAGGATAATTCACCCCTCCACTTT. The chain combines TRBV21-1 with TRBJ1-6; the D call in the table, TRBD1, was not verified against the DNA. TRBV21-1 is a pseudogene. The CDR3 runs 14 residues.

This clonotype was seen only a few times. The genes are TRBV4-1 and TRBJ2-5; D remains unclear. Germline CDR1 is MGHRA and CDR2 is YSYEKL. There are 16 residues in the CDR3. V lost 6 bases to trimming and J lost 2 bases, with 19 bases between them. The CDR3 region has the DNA TGCGCCAGCAGTCCAAGGAGCCAAGATACACAAGAGACCCAGTACTTC. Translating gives CASSPRSQDTQETQYF.

In DNA, the CDR3 is TGCAGTGCCTGCGGACTCCAGGGCGGTACCACAGATACGCAGTATTTT. Its translation is CSACGLQGGTTDTQYF. The V call is TRBV20-1, the J call TRBJ2-3; D is perhaps TRBD1 or TRBD2 (5 bases each). Germline loops: CDR1 DFQATT, CDR2 SNEGSKA (reference sequence). Trimming removed 6 bases from V and 2 bases from J, with 21 bases in between. The CDR3 is 16 amino acids.

CDR3 amino acids: CADEGDTYNEQFF. The CDR3 DNA sequence: TGTGCCGACGAGGGGGACACCTACAATGAGCAGTTCTTC. This chain links TRBV27 with TRBJ2-1; the D gene is possibly TRBD1 (6 bases). Germline V gives CDR1 MNHEY, CDR2 SMNVEV (reference sequence). Trimming cost V 11 bases and J 2 bases, with 13 bases left between them. The CDR3 runs to 13 residues.

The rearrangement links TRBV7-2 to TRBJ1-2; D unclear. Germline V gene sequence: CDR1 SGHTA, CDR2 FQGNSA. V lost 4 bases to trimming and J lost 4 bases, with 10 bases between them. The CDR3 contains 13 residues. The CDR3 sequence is CASSSGSPYGYTF. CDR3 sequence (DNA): TGTGCCAGCAGCTCTGGGAGTCCCTATGGCTACACCTTC.

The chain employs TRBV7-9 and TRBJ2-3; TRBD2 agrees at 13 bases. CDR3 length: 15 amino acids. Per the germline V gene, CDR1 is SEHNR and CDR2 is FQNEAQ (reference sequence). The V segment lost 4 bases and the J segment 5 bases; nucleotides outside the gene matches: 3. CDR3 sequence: CASSWRTSGRDTQYF. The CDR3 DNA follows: TGTGCCAGCAGCTGGCGGACTAGCGGGAGAGATACGCAGTATTTT.

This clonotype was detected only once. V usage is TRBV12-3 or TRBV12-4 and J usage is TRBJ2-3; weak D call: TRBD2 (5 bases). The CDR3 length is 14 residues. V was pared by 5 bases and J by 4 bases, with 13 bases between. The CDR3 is CASSRAVRADTQYF. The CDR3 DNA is TGTGCCAGCAGTCGAGCGGTGAGAGCAGATACGCAGTATTTT.

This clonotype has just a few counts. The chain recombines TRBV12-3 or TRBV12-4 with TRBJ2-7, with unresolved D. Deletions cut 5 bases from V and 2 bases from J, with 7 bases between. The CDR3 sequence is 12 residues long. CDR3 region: CASSTATYEQYF. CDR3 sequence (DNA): TGTGCCAGCAGTACAGCGACCTACGAGCAGTACTTC.

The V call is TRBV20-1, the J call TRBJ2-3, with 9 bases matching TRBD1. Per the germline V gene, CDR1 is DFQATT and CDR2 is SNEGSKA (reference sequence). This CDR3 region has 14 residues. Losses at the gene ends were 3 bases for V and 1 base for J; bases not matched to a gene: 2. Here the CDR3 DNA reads TGCAGTGCTAGGAGACAGGGGGGCACAGATACGCAGTATTTT. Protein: CSARRQGGTDTQYF.

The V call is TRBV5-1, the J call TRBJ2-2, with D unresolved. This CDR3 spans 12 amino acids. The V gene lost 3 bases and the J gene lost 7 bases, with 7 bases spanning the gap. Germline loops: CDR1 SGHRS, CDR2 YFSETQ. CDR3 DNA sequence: TGCGCCAGCAGCTGGGTGGACGGGGAGCTGTTTTTT. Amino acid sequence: CASSWVDGELFF.

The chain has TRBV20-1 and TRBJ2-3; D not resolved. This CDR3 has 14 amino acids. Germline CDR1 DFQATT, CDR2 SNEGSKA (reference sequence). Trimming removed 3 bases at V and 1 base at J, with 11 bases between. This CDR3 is CSARPPFGTDTQYF. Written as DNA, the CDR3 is TGCAGTGCTAGGCCCCCTTTTGGCACAGATACGCAGTATTTT.

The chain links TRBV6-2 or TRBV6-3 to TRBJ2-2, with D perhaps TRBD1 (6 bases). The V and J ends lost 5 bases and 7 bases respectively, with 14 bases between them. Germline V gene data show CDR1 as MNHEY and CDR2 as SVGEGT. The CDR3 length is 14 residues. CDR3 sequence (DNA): TGTGCCAGCAGTCGACAGGTTTACGACGGGGAGCTGTTTTTT. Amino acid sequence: CASSRQVYDGELFF.

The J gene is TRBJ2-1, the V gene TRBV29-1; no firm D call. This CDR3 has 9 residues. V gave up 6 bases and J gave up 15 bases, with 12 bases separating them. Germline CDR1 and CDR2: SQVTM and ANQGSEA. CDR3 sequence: CSVETAWFF. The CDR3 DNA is TGCAGCGTAGAGACTGCTTGGTTCTTC.

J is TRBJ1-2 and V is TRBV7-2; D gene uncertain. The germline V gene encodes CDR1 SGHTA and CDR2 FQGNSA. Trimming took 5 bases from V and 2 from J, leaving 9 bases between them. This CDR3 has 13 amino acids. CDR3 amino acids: CASSPAGNYGYTF. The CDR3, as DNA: TGTGCCAGCAGCCCCGCGGGGAACTATGGCTACACCTTC.

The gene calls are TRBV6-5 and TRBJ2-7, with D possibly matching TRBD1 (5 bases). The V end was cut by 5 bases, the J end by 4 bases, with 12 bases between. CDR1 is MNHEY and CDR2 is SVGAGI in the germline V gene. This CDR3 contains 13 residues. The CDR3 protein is CASSNRQSYEQYF. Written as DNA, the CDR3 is TGTGCCAGCAGTAATCGACAGAGTTACGAGCAGTACTTC.

CDR3 DNA: TGTGCCAGCAGCCCTGGTTCTAATGGCTACACCTTC. Protein: CASSPGSNGYTF. The rearrangement links TRBV7-9 to TRBJ1-2; unclear D gene. CDR1 SEHNR and CDR2 FQNEAQ come from the germline V gene (reference sequence). The CDR3 has 12 amino acids. Trimming took 5 bases from V and 6 from J, leaving 10 bases between them.

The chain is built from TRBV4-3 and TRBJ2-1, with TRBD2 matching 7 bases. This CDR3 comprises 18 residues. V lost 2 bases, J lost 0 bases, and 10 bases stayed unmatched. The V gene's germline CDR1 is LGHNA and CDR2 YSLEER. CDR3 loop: CASSQNMGGVSSYNEQFF. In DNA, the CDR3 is TGCGCCAGCAGCCAAAATATGGGAGGGGTAAGCTCCTACAATGAGCAGTTCTTC.

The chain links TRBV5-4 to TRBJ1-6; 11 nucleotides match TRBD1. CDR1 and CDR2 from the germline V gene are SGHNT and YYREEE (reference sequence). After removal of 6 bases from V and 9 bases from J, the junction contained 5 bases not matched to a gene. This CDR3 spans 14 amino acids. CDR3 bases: TGTGCCAGCAACCTGGGACAGGGGGGTTCACCCCTCCACTTT. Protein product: CASNLGQGGSPLHF. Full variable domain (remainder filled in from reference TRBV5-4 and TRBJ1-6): ETGVTQSPTHLIKTRGQQVTLRCSSQSGHNTVSWYQQALGQGPQFIFQYYREEENGRGNFPPRFSGLQFPNYSSELNVNALELDDSALYLCASNLGQGGSPLHFGNGTRLTVT.

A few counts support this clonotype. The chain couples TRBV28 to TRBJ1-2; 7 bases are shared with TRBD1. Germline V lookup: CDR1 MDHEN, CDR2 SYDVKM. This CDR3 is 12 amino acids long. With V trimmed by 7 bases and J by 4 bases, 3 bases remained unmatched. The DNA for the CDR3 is TGTGCCAGCAAAGACAGGGTCTATGGCTACACCTTC. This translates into CASKDRVYGYTF.

The CDR3 sequence is CASSGVSSASSYNEQFF. Written as DNA, the CDR3 is TGTGCCAGCAGCGGAGTCTCCTCCGCGAGCTCCTACAATGAGCAGTTCTTC. V and J are TRBV14 and TRBJ2-1; D is ambiguous. This CDR3 spans 17 amino acids. In germline, CDR1 is SGHDN, CDR2 FVKESK. Trimming pared 5 bases from V and 0 bases from J, leaving 17 bases between.

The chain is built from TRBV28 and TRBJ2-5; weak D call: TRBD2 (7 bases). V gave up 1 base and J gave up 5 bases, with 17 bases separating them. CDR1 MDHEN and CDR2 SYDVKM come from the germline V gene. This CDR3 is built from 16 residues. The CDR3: CASSLYGGASRETQYF. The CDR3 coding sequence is TGTGCCAGCAGTTTATATGGGGGGGCGTCGCGGGAGACCCAGTACTTC.

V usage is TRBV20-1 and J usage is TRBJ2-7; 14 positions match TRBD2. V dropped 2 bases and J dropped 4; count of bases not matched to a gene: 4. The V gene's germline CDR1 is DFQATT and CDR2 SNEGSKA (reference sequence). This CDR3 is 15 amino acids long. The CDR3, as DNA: TGCAGTGCTAGAAAGGGGACTAGCGGGAGTTACGAGCAGTACTTC. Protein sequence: CSARKGTSGSYEQYF.

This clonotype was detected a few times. The CDR3 is CASSYGLAGQETQYF. The CDR3 DNA reads TGCGCCAGCAGCTACGGACTAGCGGGTCAGGAGACCCAGTACTTC. V and J are TRBV5-1 and TRBJ2-5; 11 positions match TRBD2. V shed 3 bases, J shed 5 bases, and the junction held 6 bases outside the gene matches. This CDR3 has 15 residues. The germline V gene encodes CDR1 SGHRS and CDR2 YFSETQ.

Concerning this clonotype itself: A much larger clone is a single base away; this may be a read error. The CDR3 nucleotides are TGTGGCAGCTCGACCACAGGCCTGGCTAACTATGGCTACACCTTC. This sequence encodes CGSSTTGLANYGYTF. The chain links TRBV18 to TRBJ1-2, with a tentative D call TRBD1 (5 bases). This CDR3 region has 15 residues. The germline CDR1 and CDR2 sequences are KGHSH and LQKENI.

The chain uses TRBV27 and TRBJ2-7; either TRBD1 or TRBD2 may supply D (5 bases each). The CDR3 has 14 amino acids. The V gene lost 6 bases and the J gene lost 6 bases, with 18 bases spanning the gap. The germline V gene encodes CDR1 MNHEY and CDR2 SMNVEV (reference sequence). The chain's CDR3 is CASRPGLGVGEQYF. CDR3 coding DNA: TGTGCCAGCAGACCTGGATTGGGGGTTGGCGAGCAGTACTTC.